This T cell receptor (beta chain) comes out of a study of blood T cell repertoires in COVID-19. Looking at the study overall: From the United States, Italy and Spain came samples of acute and convalescent COVID-19. T cells, B-cell-depleted T cells, or PBMCs provided the cDNA or gDNA that served as material.

Seattle patients were enrolled during active infection and followed longitudinally. Per the authors' pipeline: Estimation of nucleated cell counts was performed using reference gene primer amplification. Using immunoSEQ multiplex PCR, the repertoire was profiled, and TCRdb retains in-frame clones only, with some absent. V, J and clone size derive from that table, while D and trimming were established from the DNA sequence. This table has roughly 90,000 clones, 80% to 90% appearing once. Sequencing was done on a sample of peripheral blood. The receptor's source is a man aged 50-60 years with COVID-19, enrolled during active disease.

The CDR3 spells CASSFAGGTTDTQYF. Written as DNA, the CDR3 is TGTGCCAGCAGTTTTGCGGGGGGCACCACAGATACGCAGTATTTT. The chain couples TRBV6-4 to TRBJ2-3, with 8 bases that match TRBD2. The junction had 6 bases not matched to a gene; V was cut back by 5 bases and J by 2 bases. Germline values: CDR1 MRHNA, CDR2 SNTAGT. The CDR3 runs to 15 residues.